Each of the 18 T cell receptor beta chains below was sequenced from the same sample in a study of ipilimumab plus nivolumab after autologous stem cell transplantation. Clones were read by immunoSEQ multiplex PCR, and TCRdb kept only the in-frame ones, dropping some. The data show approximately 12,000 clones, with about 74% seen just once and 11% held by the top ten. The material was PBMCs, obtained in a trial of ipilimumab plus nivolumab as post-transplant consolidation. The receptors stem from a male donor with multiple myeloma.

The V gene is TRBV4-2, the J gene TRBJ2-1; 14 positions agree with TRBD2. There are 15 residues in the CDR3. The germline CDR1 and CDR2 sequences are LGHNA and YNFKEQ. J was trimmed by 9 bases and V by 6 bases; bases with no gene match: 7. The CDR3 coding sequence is TGTGCCAGCAGTCCGACTAGCGGGGGGGCCGGTGAGCAGTTCTTC. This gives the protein CASSPTSGGAGEQFF.

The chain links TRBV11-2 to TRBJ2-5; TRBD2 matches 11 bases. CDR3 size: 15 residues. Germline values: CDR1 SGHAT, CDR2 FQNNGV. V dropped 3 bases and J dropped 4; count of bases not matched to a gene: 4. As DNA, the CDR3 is TGTGCCAGCAGCTTGTTCCTAGCGGGGGGAGAGACCCAGTACTTC. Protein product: CASSLFLAGGETQYF.

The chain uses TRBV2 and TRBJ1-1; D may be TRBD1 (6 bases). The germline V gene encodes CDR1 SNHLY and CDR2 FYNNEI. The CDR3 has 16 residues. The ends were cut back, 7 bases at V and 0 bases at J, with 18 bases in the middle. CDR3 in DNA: TGTGCCAGCATCCTACGGGAGACAGGCCTGAACACTGAAGCTTTCTTT. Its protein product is CASILRETGLNTEAFF.

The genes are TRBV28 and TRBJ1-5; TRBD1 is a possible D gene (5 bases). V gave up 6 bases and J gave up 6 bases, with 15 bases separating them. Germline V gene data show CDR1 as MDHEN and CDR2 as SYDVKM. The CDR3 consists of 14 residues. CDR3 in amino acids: CASRAPLGRQPQHF. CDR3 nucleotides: TGTGCCAGCAGGGCCCCGCTGGGGCGTCAGCCCCAGCATTTT.

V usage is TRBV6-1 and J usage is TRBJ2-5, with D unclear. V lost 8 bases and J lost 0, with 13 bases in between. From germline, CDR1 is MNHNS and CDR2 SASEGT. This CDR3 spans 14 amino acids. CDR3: CASSRTRYQETQYF. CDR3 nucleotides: TGTGCCAGCTCCCGGACCCGGTACCAAGAGACCCAGTACTTC.

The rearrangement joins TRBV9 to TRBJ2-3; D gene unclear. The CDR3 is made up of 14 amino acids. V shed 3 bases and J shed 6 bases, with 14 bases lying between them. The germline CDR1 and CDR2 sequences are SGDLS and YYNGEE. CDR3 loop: CASSGSLAQDTQYF. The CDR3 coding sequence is TGTGCCAGCAGCGGGAGCTTAGCCCAGGATACGCAGTATTTT.

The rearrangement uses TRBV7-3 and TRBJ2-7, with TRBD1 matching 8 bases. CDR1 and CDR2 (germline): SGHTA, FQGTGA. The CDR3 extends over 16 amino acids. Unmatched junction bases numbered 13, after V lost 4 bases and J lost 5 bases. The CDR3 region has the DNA TGTGCCAGCAGCTACCAGCCAGGGGGCGCTTCTGACGAGCAGTACTTC. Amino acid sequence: CASSYQPGGASDEQYF.

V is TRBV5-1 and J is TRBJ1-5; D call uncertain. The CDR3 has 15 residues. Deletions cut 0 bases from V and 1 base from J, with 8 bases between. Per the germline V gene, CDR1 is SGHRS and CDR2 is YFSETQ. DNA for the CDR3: TGCGCCAGCAGCTTGGGTGGATTGAGCAATCAGCCCCAGCATTTT. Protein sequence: CASSLGGLSNQPQHF.

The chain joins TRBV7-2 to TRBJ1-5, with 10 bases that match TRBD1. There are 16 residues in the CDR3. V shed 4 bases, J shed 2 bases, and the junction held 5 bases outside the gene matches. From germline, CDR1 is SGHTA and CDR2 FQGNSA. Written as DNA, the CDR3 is TGTGCCAGCAGCTCGACAGGGGGCAACGGCAATCAGCCCCAGCATTTT. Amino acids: CASSSTGGNGNQPQHF.

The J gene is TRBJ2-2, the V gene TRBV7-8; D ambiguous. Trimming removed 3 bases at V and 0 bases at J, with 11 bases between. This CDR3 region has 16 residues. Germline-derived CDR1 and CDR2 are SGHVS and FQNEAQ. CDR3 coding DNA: TGTGCCAGCAGCTTCGGTTTCAAACCGAACACCGGGGAGCTGTTTTTT. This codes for CASSFGFKPNTGELFF.

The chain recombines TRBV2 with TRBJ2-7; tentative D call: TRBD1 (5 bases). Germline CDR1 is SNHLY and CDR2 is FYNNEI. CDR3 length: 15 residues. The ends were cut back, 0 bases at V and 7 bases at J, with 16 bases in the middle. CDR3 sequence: CASSEALAGQGEQYF. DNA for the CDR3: TGTGCCAGCAGTGAAGCGCTTGCAGGACAAGGGGAGCAGTACTTC.

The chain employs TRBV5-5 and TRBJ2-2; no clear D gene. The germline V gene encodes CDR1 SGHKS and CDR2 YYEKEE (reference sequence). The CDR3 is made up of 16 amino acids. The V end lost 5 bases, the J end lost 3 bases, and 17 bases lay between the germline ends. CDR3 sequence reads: CASRLGLMLDTGELFF. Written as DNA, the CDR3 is TGTGCCAGCAGGCTGGGTCTGATGTTGGACACCGGGGAGCTGTTTTTT.

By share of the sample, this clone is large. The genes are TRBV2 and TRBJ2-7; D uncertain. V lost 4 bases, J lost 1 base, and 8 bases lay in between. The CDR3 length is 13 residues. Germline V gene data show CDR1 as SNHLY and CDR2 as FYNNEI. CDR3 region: CASSVSGSYEQYF. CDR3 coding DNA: TGTGCCAGCAGTGTGAGTGGGTCCTACGAGCAGTACTTC.

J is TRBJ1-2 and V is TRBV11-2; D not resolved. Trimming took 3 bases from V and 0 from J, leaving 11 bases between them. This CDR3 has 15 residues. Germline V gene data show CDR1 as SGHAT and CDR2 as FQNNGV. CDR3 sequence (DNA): TGTGCCAGCAGCTTGGGAGTCGGGGCTAACTATGGCTACACCTTC. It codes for CASSLGVGANYGYTF.

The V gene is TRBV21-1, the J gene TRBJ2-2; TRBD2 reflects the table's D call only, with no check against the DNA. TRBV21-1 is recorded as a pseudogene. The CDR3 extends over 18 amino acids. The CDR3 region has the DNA TGTGCCAGCAGCTCTAAAGGAGGGGCAGGAGCGAACACCGGGGAGCTGTTTTTT. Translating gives CASSSKGGAGANTGELFF.

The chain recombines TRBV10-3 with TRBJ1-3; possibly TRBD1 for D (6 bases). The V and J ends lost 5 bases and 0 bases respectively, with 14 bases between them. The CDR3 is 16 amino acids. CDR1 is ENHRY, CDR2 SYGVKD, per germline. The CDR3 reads CAISKTGPSSGNTIYF. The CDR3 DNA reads TGTGCCATCAGTAAGACAGGCCCGAGCTCTGGAAACACCATATATTTT.

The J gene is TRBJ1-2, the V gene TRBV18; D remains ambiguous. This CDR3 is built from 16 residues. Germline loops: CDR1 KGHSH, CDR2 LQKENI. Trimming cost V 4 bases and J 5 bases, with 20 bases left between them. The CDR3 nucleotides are TGTGCCAGCTCACATGGACTCAACCCCGTCGGTTATGGCTACACCTTC. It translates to CASSHGLNPVGYGYTF.

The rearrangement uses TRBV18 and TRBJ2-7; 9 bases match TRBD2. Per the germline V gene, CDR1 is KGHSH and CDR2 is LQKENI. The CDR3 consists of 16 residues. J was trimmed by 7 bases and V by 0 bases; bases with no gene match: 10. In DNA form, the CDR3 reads TGTGCCAGCTCACCACCCAGCGGGGGGCGTATAGATGAGCAGTACTTC. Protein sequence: CASSPPSGGRIDEQYF.